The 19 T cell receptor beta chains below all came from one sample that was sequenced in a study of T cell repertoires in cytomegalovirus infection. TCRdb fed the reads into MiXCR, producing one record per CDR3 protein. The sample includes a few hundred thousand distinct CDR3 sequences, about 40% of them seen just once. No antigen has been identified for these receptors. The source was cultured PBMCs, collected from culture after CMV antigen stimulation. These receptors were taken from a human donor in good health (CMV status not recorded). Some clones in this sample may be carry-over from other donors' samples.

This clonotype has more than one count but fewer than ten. The CDR3 protein is CATLTPYNEQFF. The DNA of the CDR3 is TGTGCCACCCTAACCCCCTACAATGAGCAGTTCTTC. J is TRBJ2-1 and V is TRBV6-2 or TRBV6-3, with unresolved D. The CDR3 consists of 12 residues. Trimming took off 10 bases at V and 2 bases at J, with 9 bases between the two ends. Germline V gene sequence: CDR1 MNHEY, CDR2 SVGEGT.

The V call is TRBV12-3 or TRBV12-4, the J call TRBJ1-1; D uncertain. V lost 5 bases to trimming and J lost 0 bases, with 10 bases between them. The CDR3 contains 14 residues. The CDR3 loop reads CASSKSTMNTEAFF. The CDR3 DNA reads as TGTGCCAGCAGTAAAAGTACCATGAACACTGAAGCTTTCTTT.

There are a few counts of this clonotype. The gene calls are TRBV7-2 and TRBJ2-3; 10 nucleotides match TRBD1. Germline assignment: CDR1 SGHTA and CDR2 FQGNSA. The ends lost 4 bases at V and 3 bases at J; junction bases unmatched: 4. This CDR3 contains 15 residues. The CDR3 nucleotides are TGTGCCAGCAGCTCGGGACAGGGGTATACAGATACGCAGTATTTT. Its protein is CASSSGQGYTDTQYF. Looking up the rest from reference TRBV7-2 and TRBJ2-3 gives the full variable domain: GAGVSQSPSNKVTEKGKDVELRCDPISGHTALYWYRQSLGQGLEFLIYFQGNSAPDKSGLPSDRFSAERTGGSVSTLTIQRTQQEDSAVYLCASSSGQGYTDTQYFGPGTRLTVL.

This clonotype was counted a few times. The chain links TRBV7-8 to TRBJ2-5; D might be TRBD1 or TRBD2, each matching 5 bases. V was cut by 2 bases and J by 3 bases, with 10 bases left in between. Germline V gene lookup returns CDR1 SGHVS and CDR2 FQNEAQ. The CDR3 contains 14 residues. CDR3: CASSLLVGEETQYF. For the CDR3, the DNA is TGTGCCAGCAGCTTACTTGTGGGGGAAGAGACCCAGTACTTC.

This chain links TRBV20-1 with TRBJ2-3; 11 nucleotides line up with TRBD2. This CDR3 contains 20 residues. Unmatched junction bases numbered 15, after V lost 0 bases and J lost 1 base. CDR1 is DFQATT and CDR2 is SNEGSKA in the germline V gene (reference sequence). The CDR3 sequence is CSARDFLAGGPSFGTDTQYF. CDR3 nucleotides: TGCAGTGCTAGAGATTTTTTAGCGGGGGGGCCTTCGTTTGGCACAGATACGCAGTATTTT.

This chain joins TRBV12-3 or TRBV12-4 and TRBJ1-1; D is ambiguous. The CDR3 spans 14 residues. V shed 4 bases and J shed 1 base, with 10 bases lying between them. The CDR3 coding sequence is TGTGCCAGCAGTTCGGCGCAGAAGAACACTGAAGCTTTCTTT. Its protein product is CASSSAQKNTEAFF.

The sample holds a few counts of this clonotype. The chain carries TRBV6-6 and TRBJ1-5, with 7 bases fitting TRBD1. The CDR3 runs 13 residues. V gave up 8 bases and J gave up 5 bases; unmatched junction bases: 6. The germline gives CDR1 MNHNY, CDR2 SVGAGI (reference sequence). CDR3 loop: CASCRDRDQPQHF. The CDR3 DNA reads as TGTGCCAGCTGCCGGGACAGAGATCAGCCCCAGCATTTT.

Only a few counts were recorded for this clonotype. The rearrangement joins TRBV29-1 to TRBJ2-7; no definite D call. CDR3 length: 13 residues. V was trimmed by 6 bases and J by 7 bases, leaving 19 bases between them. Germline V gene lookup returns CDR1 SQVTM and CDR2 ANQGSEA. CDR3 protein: CSVGKGRWEEQYF. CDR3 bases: TGCAGCGTGGGAAAAGGCAGGTGGGAAGAGCAGTACTTC.

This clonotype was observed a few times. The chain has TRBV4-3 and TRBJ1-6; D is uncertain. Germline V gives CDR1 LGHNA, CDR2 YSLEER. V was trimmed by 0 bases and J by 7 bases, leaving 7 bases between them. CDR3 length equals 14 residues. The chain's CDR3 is CASSQEPANSPLHF. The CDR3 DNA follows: TGCGCCAGCAGCCAAGAACCGGCAAATTCACCCCTCCACTTT.

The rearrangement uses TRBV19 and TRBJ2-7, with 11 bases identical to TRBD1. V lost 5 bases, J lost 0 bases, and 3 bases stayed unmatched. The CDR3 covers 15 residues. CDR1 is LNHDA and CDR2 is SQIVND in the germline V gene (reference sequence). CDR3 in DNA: TGTGCCAGTAGTTACGGACAGGGGGCCTCCTACGAGCAGTACTTC. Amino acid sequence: CASSYGQGASYEQYF.

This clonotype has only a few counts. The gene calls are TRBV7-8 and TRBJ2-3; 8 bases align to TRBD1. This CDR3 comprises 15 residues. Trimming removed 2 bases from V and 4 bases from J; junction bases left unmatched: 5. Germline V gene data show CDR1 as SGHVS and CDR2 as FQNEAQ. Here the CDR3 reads CASSLRGQVSDTQYF. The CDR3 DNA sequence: TGTGCCAGCAGCTTAAGGGGACAGGTCTCAGATACGCAGTATTTT.

The CDR3 protein is CASSPGPPPYNEQFF. In nucleotides, the CDR3 is TGTGCCAGCAGCCCCGGGCCTCCGCCCTACAATGAGCAGTTCTTC. The chain recombines TRBV6-1 with TRBJ2-1; unclear D gene. The length of the CDR3 is 15 residues. The germline CDR1 and CDR2 sequences are MNHNS and SASEGT. Trimming left V 6 bases short and J 2 bases short, with 14 bases between.

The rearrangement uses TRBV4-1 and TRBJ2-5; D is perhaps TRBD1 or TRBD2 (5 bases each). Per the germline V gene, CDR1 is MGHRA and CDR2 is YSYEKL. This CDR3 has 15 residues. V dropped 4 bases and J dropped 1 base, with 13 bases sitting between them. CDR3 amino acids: CASSPQGSVQETQYF. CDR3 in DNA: TGCGCCAGCAGCCCCCAGGGTAGCGTCCAAGAGACCCAGTACTTC.

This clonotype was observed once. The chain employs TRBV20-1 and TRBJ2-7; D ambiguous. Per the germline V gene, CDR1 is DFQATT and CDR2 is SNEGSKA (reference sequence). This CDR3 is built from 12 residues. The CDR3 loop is CSPSQNGYEQYF. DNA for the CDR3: TGCAGCCCAAGCCAAAACGGCTACGAGCAGTACTTC.

This CDR3 is CSAGGMDRGDQPQHF. For the CDR3, the DNA is TGCAGTGCCGGGGGGATGGACAGGGGCGATCAGCCCCAGCATTTT. The chain joins TRBV20-1 to TRBJ1-5; 9 nucleotides match TRBD1. Unmatched junction bases numbered 11, after V lost 6 bases and J lost 5 bases. The CDR3 is 15 residues long. Germline CDR1 reads DFQATT; CDR2 reads SNEGSKA (reference sequence).

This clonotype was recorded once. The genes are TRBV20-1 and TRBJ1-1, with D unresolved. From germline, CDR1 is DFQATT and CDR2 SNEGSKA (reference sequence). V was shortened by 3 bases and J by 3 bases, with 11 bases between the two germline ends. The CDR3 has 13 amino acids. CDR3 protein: CSASLGWYTEAFF. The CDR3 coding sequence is TGCAGTGCTAGTTTAGGGTGGTACACTGAAGCTTTCTTT.

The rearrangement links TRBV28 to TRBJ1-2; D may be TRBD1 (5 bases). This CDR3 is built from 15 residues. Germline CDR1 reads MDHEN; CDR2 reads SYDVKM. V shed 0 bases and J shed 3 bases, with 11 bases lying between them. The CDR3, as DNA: TGTGCCAGCAGTTTATGGCAGGGAAGGGACTATGGCTACACCTTC. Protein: CASSLWQGRDYGYTF.

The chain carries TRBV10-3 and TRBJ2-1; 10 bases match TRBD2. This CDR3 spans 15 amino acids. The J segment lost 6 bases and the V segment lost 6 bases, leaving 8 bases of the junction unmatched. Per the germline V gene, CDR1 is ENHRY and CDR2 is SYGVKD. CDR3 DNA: TGTGCCATCAGCAAAGCGGGGGGGCCCCTCAATGAGCAGTTCTTC. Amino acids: CAISKAGGPLNEQFF.

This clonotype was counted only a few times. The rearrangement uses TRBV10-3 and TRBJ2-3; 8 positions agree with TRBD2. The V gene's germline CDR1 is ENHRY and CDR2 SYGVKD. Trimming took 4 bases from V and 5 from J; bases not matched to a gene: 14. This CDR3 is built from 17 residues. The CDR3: CAISGEAGVVAGDTQYF. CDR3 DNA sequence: TGTGCCATCAGTGGGGAAGCGGGAGTGGTGGCTGGAGATACGCAGTATTTT.